The 10 T cell receptor beta chains given below trace back to one sample, sequenced in a study of T cells after yellow fever vaccination (dated by TCRdb to the late 2010s). Libraries were made using 5' RACE. The instrument was an Illumina HiSeq 2500. Through fastp at Q25 and MiXCR, TCRdb rebuilt clones from the public reads, retaining in-frame beta chains. Each record represents a unique CDR3 protein, reported with the most common genes and DNA among its rows. For this sample the table gives about 630,000 distinct CDR3 sequences, of which 12% were detected only once. The ten biggest clones cover under 15% of the sample. This sample's treatment or condition label indicates: live attenuated yellow fever vaccine strain. The material sequenced was PBMCs, taken on the day of the yellow fever booster vaccination. These TCRs come from a man younger than 40 who received the YFV17D yellow fever vaccine.

The chain employs TRBV29-1 and TRBJ2-3; D might be TRBD2 (6 bases). The CDR3 has 14 amino acids. The germline V gene has CDR1 SQVTM and CDR2 ANQGSEA. Trimming left V 6 bases short and J 2 bases short, with 15 bases between. CDR3 amino acids: CSVSPGLYTDTQYF. The DNA of the CDR3 is TGCAGCGTGTCTCCGGGACTTTACACAGATACGCAGTATTTT.

In its sample, this clonotype was seen a few times. The V and J genes are TRBV6-1 and TRBJ2-3; 8 nucleotides match TRBD2. The length of the CDR3 is 15 residues. Looked up from germline, CDR1 is MNHNS and CDR2 is SASEGT. V shed 7 bases and J 9 bases; nucleotides not matched to a gene: 15. CDR3 sequence reads: CASTLHGAGDGTQYF. The CDR3 nucleotides read TGTGCCAGCACCTTACACGGAGCGGGGGACGGGACGCAGTATTTT.

This clonotype has only a few counts. V gene TRBV24-1 combines with J gene TRBJ2-2; tentative D call: TRBD1 (6 bases). CDR1 is KGHDR and CDR2 is SFDVKD in the germline V gene. V was shortened by 4 bases and J by 4 bases, with 9 bases between the two germline ends. This CDR3 contains 14 residues. CDR3 residues: CATSERQVTGELFF. The CDR3, as DNA: TGTGCCACCAGTGAAAGACAGGTCACCGGGGAGCTGTTTTTT.

This clonotype occurred many times. Written as DNA, the CDR3 is TGTGCCAGCAGCCCGGGACAGGGGGTCTACAATGAGCAGTTCTTC. This codes for CASSPGQGVYNEQFF. The chain links TRBV7-9 to TRBJ2-1, with 11 bases that match TRBD1. The V and J ends lost 5 bases and 3 bases, in that order; junction bases with no gene match: 3. This CDR3 comprises 15 residues. Per germline, CDR1 SEHNR and CDR2 FQNEAQ (reference sequence).

This clonotype was counted a few times. V gene TRBV19 combines with J gene TRBJ2-1, with 7 bases fitting TRBD1. The CDR3 is 15 residues long. V dropped 5 bases and J dropped 2; count of bases not matched to a gene: 6. CDR1 and CDR2 from the germline V gene are LNHDA and SQIVND (reference sequence). The CDR3 protein is CASSSPTGPYNEQFF. As DNA, the CDR3 is TGTGCCAGTAGTTCACCGACAGGGCCCTACAATGAGCAGTTCTTC.

The rearrangement links TRBV28 to TRBJ2-1; either TRBD1 or TRBD2 may supply D (5 bases each). The V gene lost 7 bases and the J gene lost 16 bases, with 23 bases spanning the gap. CDR3 size: 13 residues. In germline, CDR1 is MDHEN, CDR2 SYDVKM. The CDR3 reads CASTTPGPKGVFF. The CDR3 DNA reads TGTGCCAGCACCACTCCGGGACCCAAGGGAGTCTTCTTC.

The chain recombines TRBV27 with TRBJ2-5; 12 bases are shared with TRBD1. Unmatched junction bases numbered 8, after V lost 2 bases and J lost 7 bases. This CDR3 has 16 amino acids. CDR1 MNHEY and CDR2 SMNVEV come from the germline V gene (reference sequence). The CDR3 nucleotides are TGTGCCAGCAGTTTACGAAAGGGACAGGGGGCGGTGACCCAGTACTTC. Residues: CASSLRKGQGAVTQYF.

The chain recombines TRBV29-1 with TRBJ2-1; 10 bases map to TRBD2. The V and J ends lost 6 bases and 12 bases, in that order; junction bases with no gene match: 14. This CDR3 has 14 amino acids. Germline CDR1 is SQVTM and CDR2 is ANQGSEA. The chain's CDR3 is CSVPSGSSYKGQFF. DNA for the CDR3: TGCAGCGTCCCTAGCGGGAGCTCCTACAAGGGGCAGTTCTTC.

This clonotype has more than one count but fewer than ten. The rearrangement links TRBV5-1 to TRBJ2-7; a possible D gene is TRBD2 (6 bases). Germline assignment: CDR1 SGHRS and CDR2 YFSETQ. The V end was cut by 3 bases, the J end by 3 bases, with 16 bases between. This CDR3 region has 15 residues. The CDR3 DNA reads as TGCGCCAGCAGCTCCCGGGGAGCGGAGGGCTACGAGCAGTACTTC. Its protein is CASSSRGAEGYEQYF.

This chain connects TRBV30 to TRBJ2-1; TRBD2 matches 10 bases. CDR1 and CDR2 from the germline V gene are GTSNPN and SVGIG (reference sequence). The length of the CDR3 is 14 residues. V was clipped by 4 bases and J by 9 bases; unmatched bases: 9. Here the CDR3 reads CAWNVASGRTEQFF. DNA for the CDR3: TGTGCCTGGAACGTGGCTAGCGGGAGAACTGAGCAGTTCTTC.